The next 16 T cell receptor beta chains were all read from a single sample in a study of type 1 regulatory T cells. TCRdb fed the reads into MiXCR, producing one record per CDR3 protein. The data show roughly 40,000 distinct CDR3 sequences, 10% to 15% seen once. The antigens for these receptors are not known. Sequenced: cultured non-Tr1 T cells, either the whole culture or a sorted T cell fraction (not recorded which). The receptors were sampled from a human donor in good health.

The chain joins TRBV7-6 to TRBJ1-6; weak D call: TRBD1 (6 bases). The CDR3 length is 14 residues. Trimming stripped 5 bases from V and 5 bases from J, with 10 bases between. Looked up from germline, CDR1 is SGHVS and CDR2 is FNYEAQ. The CDR3 sequence is CASSRTANNSPLHF. CDR3 DNA: TGTGCCAGCAGCCGGACAGCCAATAATTCACCCCTCCACTTT.

CDR3 DNA sequence: TGTGCCAGCAGTCCCAACAGTCACACTGAAGCTTTCTTT. Encoded protein: CASSPNSHTEAFF. The chain couples TRBV27 to TRBJ1-1, with no clear D. There are 13 residues in the CDR3. Germline V gene data show CDR1 as MNHEY and CDR2 as SMNVEV (reference sequence). V shed 5 bases and J shed 3 bases, with 10 bases lying between them.

This clonotype was seen ten or more times. This sequence joins TRBV4-3 and TRBJ2-2; D perhaps matches TRBD2 (6 bases). Germline CDR1 is LGHNA and CDR2 is YSLEER. This CDR3 region has 15 residues. Trimming stripped 0 bases from V and 4 bases from J, with 9 bases between. The CDR3 DNA sequence: TGCGCCAGCAGCCAAGACGGGAGTCTCACCGGGGAGCTGTTTTTT. Amino acid sequence: CASSQDGSLTGELFF.

This clonotype was recorded a few times. The CDR3 here is CASSLWEDGEQYF. CDR3 bases: TGCGCCAGCAGCTTGTGGGAAGACGGCGAGCAGTACTTC. This sequence joins TRBV5-1 and TRBJ2-7; D not resolved. V was cut by 1 base and J by 6 bases, with 11 bases left in between. Germline CDR1 is SGHRS and CDR2 is YFSETQ. The CDR3 is made up of 13 amino acids.

The chain uses TRBV11-2 and TRBJ2-2; D uncertain. The CDR3 contains 15 residues. Germline assignment: CDR1 SGHAT and CDR2 FQNNGV. The germline V and J ends were trimmed by 5 bases and 2 bases, with 12 bases remaining between them. The CDR3 DNA is TGTGCCAGCAGCCGCGGACCGCAAAACACCGGGGAGCTGTTTTTT. Translated: CASSRGPQNTGELFF.

Ten or more counts support this clonotype. The rearrangement uses TRBV29-1 and TRBJ2-2; possible D gene TRBD2, 5 bases. Trimming stripped 4 bases from V and 8 bases from J, with 17 bases between. The CDR3 runs 14 residues. Germline V gene sequence: CDR1 SQVTM, CDR2 ANQGSEA. CDR3 sequence (DNA): TGCAGCGTTGGGCCCGGACTCCGCATAGGGGAGCTGTTTTTT. It translates to CSVGPGLRIGELFF.

This clonotype came up a few times. The chain joins TRBV19 to TRBJ2-6; D ambiguous. Germline values: CDR1 LNHDA, CDR2 SQIVND (reference sequence). V lost 5 bases to trimming and J lost 0 bases, with 8 bases between them. The length of the CDR3 is 15 residues. DNA of the CDR3: TGTGCCAGTAGTTACAGTTTCTCTGGGGCCAACGTCCTGACTTTC. Protein product: CASSYSFSGANVLTF.

This clonotype was seen repeatedly, ten times or more. This chain joins TRBV19 and TRBJ1-4, with D possibly being TRBD1 (5 bases). The CDR3 sequence is 15 residues long. CDR1 LNHDA and CDR2 SQIVND come from the germline V gene (reference sequence). Trimming pared 6 bases from V and 4 bases from J, leaving 15 bases between. CDR3 nucleotide sequence: TGTGCCAGTAGAGACCCGGGACGGAATAATGAAAAACTGTTTTTT. It is translated as CASRDPGRNNEKLFF.

As to this clonotype: A much larger clone lies one base from this, so it may be a read error. The chain links TRBV15 to TRBJ1-4, with D unresolved. V was shortened by 0 bases and J by 8 bases, with 13 bases between the two germline ends. There are 15 residues in the CDR3. CDR1 LNHNV and CDR2 YYDKDF come from the germline V gene (reference sequence). The CDR3 DNA reads as TGTGCCACCAGCAGAGATCAGGCGGGAGGAGAAAAACTGTTTTTT. The encoded protein is CATSRDQAGGEKLFF.

The chain employs TRBV18 and TRBJ2-7; 8 positions match TRBD1. Losses at the gene ends were 6 bases for V and 5 bases for J; bases not matched to a gene: 12. CDR1 is KGHSH, CDR2 LQKENI, per germline. This CDR3 is built from 15 residues. CDR3 nucleotide sequence: TGTGCCAGCTCCACAAAGGACAGGGTGGGTAACGAGCAGTACTTC. This sequence encodes CASSTKDRVGNEQYF.

V is TRBV20-1 and J is TRBJ2-7, with TRBD2 matching 11 bases. Trimming cost V 6 bases and J 3 bases; bases outside gene matches: 13. The germline V gene encodes CDR1 DFQATT and CDR2 SNEGSKA (reference sequence). CDR3 size: 16 residues. CDR3 amino acids: CSAGGVPGLADYEQYF. CDR3 nucleotides: TGCAGTGCGGGGGGGGTCCCGGGACTAGCGGACTACGAGCAGTACTTC.

The V gene is TRBV5-1, the J gene TRBJ2-1, with a possible D match to TRBD2 (6 bases). Germline CDR1 SGHRS, CDR2 YFSETQ. This CDR3 has 16 amino acids. V dropped 4 bases and J dropped 3 bases, with 17 bases sitting between them. CDR3 loop: CASSLVGGRVYNEQFF. The CDR3 DNA follows: TGCGCCAGCAGCCTGGTGGGGGGTCGGGTCTACAATGAGCAGTTCTTC.

This clonotype was seen only once. The chain couples TRBV5-4 to TRBJ2-3; D is perhaps TRBD2 (6 bases). V lost 0 bases and J 2 bases, leaving 13 bases between the germline ends. This CDR3 is built from 16 residues. CDR1 and CDR2 (germline): SGHNT, YYREEE (reference sequence). CDR3 protein: CASSLGVAESTDTQYF. CDR3 nucleotide sequence: TGTGCCAGCAGCTTGGGGGTAGCGGAATCCACAGATACGCAGTATTTT.

This clonotype was observed many times. The CDR3 sequence is CASSRNRGRISPLHF. Here the CDR3 DNA reads TGTGCCAGCAGTAGGAACAGGGGGCGCATCTCACCCCTCCACTTT. The rearrangement links TRBV27 to TRBJ1-6, with TRBD1 matching over 9 bases. Trimming cost V 5 bases and J 10 bases; bases outside gene matches: 9. CDR1 and CDR2 from the germline V gene are MNHEY and SMNVEV (reference sequence). The CDR3 extends over 15 amino acids.

This clonotype was picked up many times. The chain is built from TRBV9 and TRBJ1-2; D ambiguous. The CDR3 is 11 residues long. The germline CDR1 and CDR2 sequences are SGDLS and YYNGEE. The V and J ends lost 7 bases and 0 bases respectively, with 4 bases between them. The CDR3 DNA is TGTGCCAGCTCCTCTAACTATGGCTACACCTTC. This sequence encodes CASSSNYGYTF.

The table lists this clonotype with many counts. J is TRBJ2-5 and V is TRBV15; D remains unclear. Germline CDR1 and CDR2: LNHNV and YYDKDF (reference sequence). The CDR3 runs to 15 residues. V shed 0 bases and J shed 5 bases, with 13 bases lying between them. The CDR3 bases are TGTGCCACCAGCAGAGACCCCACACACGGCGAGACCCAGTACTTC. This codes for CATSRDPTHGETQYF.